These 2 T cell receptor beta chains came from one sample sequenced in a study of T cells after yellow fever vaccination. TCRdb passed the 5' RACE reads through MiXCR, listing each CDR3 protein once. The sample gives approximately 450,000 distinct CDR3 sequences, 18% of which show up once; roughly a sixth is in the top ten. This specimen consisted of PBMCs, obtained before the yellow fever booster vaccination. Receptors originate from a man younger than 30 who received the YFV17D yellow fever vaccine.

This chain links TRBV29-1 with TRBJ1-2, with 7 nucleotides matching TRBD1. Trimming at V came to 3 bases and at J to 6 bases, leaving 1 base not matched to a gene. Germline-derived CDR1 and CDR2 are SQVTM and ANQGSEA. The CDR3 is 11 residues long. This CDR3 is CSVEGQNGYTF. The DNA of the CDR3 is TGCAGCGTTGAGGGACAGAATGGCTACACCTTC.

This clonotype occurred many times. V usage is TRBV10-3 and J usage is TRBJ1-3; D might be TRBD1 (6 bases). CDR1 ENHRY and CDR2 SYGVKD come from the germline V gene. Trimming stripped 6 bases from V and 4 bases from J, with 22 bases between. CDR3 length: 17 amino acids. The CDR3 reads CAISGPGFRGQGNTIYF. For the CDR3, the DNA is TGTGCCATCAGCGGACCAGGGTTCAGGGGACAAGGAAACACCATATATTTT.